The T cell receptor (beta chain) under discussion was sequenced for a study of Graves' ophthalmopathy and Graves' hyperthyroidism. RNA served as the template for amplifying TCR beta CDR3 regions. Second-round multiplex PCR came after a first-round RT-PCR that employed HTBI primers. TCRdb passed the multiplex PCR reads through MiXCR, listing each CDR3 protein once. Of 620,000 or so distinct CDR3 sequences listed, approximately 22% were seen once; the top ten hold more than 5.5%. This CDR3 is built from 15 residues. Germline V CDR1 and CDR2: LGHNA, YNFKEQ. Trimming pared 3 bases from V and 1 base from J, leaving 12 bases between.

The sequence came from a woman under 30 with stable Graves' hyperthyroidism. Some clones in this sample may be carry-over from other donors' samples. This chain links TRBV4-2 with TRBJ1-2; unclear D gene. The sample taken for sequencing was peripheral blood. The CDR3 protein is CASSQDTGVNYGYTF. CDR3 coding DNA: TGTGCCAGCAGCCAGGATACGGGAGTTAACTATGGCTACACCTTC.